The 2 T cell receptor beta chains below all came from one sample that was sequenced in a study of blood T cell dynamics during melanoma immunotherapy. Time point indicated: week 3, after first cycle of checkpoint inhibitor. The table came from immunoSEQ multiplex PCR; TCRdb's copy has only in-frame clones and leaves some out. The repertoire holds about 7,300 clones, with approximately 77% as singletons. The specimen was blood, collected from a patient treated with checkpoint blockade. The receptor source for this set is a human donor with melanoma.

This clone occurred a few times. V usage is TRBV4-1 and J usage is TRBJ1-6, with 8 positions matching TRBD1. CDR3 length: 16 residues. With 1 base clipped from V and 9 bases from J, the junction kept 8 bases outside the gene matches. Germline-derived CDR1 and CDR2 are MGHRA and YSYEKL. As DNA, the CDR3 is TGCGCCAGCAGCCAAGTTTCCGACAGGGGATTTTCACCCCTCCACTTT. Residues: CASSQVSDRGFSPLHF.

The gene calls are TRBV9 and TRBJ1-3; D is unresolved. CDR3 length: 14 residues. Trimming shortened V by 0 bases and J by 4 bases, and 8 bases separated the two germline ends. CDR1 is SGDLS and CDR2 is YYNGEE in the germline V gene. DNA for the CDR3: TGTGCCAGCAGCGTAGCTCTGTTCGGAAACACCATATATTTT. This codes for CASSVALFGNTIYF.